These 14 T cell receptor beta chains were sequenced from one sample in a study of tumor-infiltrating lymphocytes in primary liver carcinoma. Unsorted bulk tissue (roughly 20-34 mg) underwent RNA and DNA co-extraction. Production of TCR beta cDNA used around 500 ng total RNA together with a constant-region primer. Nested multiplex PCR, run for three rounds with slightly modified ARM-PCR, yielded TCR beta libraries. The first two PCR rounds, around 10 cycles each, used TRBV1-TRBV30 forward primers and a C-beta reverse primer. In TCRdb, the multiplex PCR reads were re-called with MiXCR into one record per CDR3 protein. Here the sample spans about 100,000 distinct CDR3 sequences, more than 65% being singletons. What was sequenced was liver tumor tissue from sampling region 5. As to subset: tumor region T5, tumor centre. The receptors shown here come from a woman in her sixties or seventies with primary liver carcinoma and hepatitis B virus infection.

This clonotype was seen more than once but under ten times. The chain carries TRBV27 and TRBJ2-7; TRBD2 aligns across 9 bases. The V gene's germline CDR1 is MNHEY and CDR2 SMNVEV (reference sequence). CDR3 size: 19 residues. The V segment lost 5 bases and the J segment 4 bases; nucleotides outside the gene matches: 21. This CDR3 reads CASSRRLSGRPAALYEQYF. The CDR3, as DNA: TGTGCCAGCAGTCGACGACTAAGCGGGAGGCCAGCAGCCCTGTACGAGCAGTACTTC.

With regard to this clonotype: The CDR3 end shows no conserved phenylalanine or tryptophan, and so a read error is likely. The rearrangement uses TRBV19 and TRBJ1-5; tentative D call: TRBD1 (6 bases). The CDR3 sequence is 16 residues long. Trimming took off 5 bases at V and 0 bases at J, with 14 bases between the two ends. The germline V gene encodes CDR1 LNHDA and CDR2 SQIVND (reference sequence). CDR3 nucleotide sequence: TGTGCCAGTAGTTGGCAGGGGCGGGGTAGCAATCAGCCCCAGCATCTT. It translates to CASSWQGRGSNQPQHL.

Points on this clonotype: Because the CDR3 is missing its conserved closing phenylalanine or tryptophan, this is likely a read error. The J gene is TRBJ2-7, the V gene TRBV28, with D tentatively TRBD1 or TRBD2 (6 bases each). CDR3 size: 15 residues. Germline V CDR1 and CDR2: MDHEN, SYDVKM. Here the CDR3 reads CASTGRGPDSYEQYL. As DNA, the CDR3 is TGTGCTTCAACGGGACGGGGGCCCGACTCCTACGAGCAGTACCTC.

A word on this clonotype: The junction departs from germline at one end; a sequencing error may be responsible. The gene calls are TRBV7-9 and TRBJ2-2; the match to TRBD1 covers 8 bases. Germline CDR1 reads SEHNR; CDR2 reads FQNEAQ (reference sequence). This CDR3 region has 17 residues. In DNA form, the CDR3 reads TGTGTCAGCAGCCCCCTTTTCGGGACAGGAAACACCGGGGAGCTGTTTTTT. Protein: CVSSPLFGTGNTGELFF.

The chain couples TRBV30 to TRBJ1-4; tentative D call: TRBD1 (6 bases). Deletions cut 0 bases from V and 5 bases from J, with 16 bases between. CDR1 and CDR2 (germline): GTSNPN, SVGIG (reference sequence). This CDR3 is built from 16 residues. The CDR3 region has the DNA TGTGCCTGGAGTGTACAGCACAGGGTCAAAAATGAAAAACTGTTTTTT. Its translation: CAWSVQHRVKNEKLFF.

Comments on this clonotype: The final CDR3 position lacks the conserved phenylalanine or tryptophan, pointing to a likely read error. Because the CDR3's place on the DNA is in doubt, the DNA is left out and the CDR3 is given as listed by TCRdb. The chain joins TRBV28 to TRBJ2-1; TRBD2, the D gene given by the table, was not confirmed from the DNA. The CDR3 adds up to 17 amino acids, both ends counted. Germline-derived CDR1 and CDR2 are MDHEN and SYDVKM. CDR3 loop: CASSLGTFVFSYNEQSL.

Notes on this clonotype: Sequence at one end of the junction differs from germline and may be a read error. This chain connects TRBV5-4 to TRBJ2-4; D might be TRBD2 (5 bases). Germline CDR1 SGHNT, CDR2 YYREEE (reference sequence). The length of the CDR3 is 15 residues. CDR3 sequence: CASSYEGDNKNIQYF. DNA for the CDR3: TGCGCCAGCAGCTATGAGGGAGACAACAAAAACATTCAGTACTTC.

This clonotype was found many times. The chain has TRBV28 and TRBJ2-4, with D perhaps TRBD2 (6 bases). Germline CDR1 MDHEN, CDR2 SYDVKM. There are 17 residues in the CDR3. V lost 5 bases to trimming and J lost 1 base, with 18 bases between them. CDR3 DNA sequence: TGTGCCAGCAGTCAAAGAGGGGTACGGGGGGCCAAAAACATTCAGTACTTC. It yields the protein CASSQRGVRGAKNIQYF.

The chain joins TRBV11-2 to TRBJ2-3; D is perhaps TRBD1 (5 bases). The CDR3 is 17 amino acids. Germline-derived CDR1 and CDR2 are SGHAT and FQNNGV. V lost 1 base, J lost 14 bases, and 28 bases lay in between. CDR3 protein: CASSLGIRREDTGTWYF. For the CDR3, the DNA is TGTGCCAGCAGCTTAGGGATTCGAAGGGAAGACACAGGTACGTGGTATTTT.

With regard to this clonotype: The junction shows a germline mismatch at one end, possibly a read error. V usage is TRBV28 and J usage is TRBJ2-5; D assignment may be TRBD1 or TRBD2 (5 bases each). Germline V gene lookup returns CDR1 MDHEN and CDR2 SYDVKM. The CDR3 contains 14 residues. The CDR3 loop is CVSSNPGSMKTQYF. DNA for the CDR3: TGTGTCAGCAGTAACCCAGGGAGCATGAAGACCCAGTATTTC.

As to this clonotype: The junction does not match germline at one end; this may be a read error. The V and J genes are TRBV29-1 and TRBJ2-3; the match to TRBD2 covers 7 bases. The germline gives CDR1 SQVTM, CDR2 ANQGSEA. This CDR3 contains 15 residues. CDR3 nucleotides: TGTAGCGTTGGCGGGGGACGTGGTACCACAGATACGCAGTATTTT. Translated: CSVGGGRGTTDTQYF.

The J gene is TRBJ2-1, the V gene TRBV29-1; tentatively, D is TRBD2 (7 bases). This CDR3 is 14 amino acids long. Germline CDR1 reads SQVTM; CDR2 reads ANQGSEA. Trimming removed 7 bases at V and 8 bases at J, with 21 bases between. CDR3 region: CSAIQRGALYEQFF. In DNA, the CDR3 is TGCAGCGCAATCCAACGGGGGGCACTTTATGAGCAGTTCTTC.

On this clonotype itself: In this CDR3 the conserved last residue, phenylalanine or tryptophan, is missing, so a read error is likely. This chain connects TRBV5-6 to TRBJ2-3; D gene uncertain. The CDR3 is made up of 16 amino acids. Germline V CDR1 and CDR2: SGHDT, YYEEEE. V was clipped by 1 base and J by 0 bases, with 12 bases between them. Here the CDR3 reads CASSLLGTSSTDTQYI. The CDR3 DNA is TGTGCCAGCAGCTTGTTAGGCACCTCCAGCACAGATACGCAGTATATT.

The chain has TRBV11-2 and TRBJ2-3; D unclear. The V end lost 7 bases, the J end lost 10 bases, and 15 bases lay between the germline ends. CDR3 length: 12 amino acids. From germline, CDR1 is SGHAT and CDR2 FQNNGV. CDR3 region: CASNPSGDAQYF. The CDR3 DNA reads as TGTGCCAGCAACCCCTCTGGGGATGCGCAGTATTTT.